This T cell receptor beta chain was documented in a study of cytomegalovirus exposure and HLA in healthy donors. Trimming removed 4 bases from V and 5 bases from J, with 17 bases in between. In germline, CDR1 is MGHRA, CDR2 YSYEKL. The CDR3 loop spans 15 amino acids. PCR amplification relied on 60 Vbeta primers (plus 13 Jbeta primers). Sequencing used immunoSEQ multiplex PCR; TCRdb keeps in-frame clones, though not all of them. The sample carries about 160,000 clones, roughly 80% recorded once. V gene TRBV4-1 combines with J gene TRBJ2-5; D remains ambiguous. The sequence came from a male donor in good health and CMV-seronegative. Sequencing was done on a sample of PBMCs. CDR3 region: CASSRLPTPRETQYF. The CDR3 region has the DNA TGCGCCAGCAGCCGTCTTCCCACCCCCCGGGAGACCCAGTACTTC.